This TCR beta chain was obtained from a study of blood T cell repertoires in COVID-19. The wider study: Sample material is recorded as cDNA or gDNA derived from T cells, B-cell-depleted T cells, or PBMCs.

The table came from immunoSEQ multiplex PCR; TCRdb's copy has only in-frame clones and leaves some out. There are about 140,000 clones in the sample; roughly nine tenths occur only once, and more than 2% lies in the top ten. Patients at the Seattle site were enrolled during active infection and followed longitudinally. The ends were cut back, 7 bases at V and 4 bases at J, with 13 bases in the middle. Germline V CDR1 and CDR2: LNHDA, SQIVND (reference sequence). This CDR3 spans 14 amino acids. The sequencing sample was made of peripheral blood. This clonotype was obtained from a human donor with COVID-19, enrolled during active disease. The donor label of this sample is uncertain. The J gene is TRBJ2-2, the V gene TRBV19, with D maybe TRBD1 (6 bases). CDR3 in amino acids: CASKQGTATGELFF. The CDR3 coding sequence is TGTGCCAGTAAGCAGGGGACGGCCACCGGGGAGCTGTTTTTT.